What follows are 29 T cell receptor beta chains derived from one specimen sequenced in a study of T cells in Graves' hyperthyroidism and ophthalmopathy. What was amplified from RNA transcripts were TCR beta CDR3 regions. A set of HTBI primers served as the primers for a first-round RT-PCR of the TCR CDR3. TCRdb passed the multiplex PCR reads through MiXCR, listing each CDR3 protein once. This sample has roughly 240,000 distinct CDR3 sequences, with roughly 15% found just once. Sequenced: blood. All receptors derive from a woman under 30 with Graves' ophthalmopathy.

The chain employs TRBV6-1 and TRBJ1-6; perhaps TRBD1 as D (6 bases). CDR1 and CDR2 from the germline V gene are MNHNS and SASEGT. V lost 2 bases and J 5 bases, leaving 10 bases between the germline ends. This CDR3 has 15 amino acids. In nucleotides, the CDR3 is TGTGCCAGCAGTGAAAGGTCAGGGGATAATTCACCCCTCCACTTT. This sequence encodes CASSERSGDNSPLHF.

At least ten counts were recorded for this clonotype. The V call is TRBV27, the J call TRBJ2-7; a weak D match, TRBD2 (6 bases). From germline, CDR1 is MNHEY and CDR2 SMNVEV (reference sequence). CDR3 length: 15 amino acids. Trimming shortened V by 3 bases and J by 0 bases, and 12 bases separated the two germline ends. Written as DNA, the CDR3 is TGTGCCAGCAGTTTGACGGGACTTTCCTCCTACGAGCAGTACTTC. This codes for CASSLTGLSSYEQYF.

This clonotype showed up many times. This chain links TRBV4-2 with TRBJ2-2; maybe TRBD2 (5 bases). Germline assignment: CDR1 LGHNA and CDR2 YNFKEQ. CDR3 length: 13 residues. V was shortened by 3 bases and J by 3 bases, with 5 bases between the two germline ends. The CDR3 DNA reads TGTGCCAGCAGCCAGAGGGACACCGGGGAGCTGTTTTTT. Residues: CASSQRDTGELFF.

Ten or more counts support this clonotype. CDR3 sequence: CASSDLAGNTGELFF. CDR3 DNA sequence: TGCGCCAGCAGTGACCTAGCGGGGAACACCGGGGAGCTGTTTTTT. The chain combines TRBV10-2 with TRBJ2-2, with TRBD2 matching over 8 bases. The V segment lost 3 bases and the J segment 1 base; nucleotides outside the gene matches: 1. The CDR3 consists of 15 residues. Germline V gene data show CDR1 as WSHSY and CDR2 as SAAADI.

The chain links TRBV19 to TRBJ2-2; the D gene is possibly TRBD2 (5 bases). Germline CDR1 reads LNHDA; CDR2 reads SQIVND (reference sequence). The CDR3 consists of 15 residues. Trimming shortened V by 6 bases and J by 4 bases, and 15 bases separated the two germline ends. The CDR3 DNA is TGTGCCAGTAGCTACGCTGGCGCGGGCACCGGGGAGCTGTTTTTT. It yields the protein CASSYAGAGTGELFF.

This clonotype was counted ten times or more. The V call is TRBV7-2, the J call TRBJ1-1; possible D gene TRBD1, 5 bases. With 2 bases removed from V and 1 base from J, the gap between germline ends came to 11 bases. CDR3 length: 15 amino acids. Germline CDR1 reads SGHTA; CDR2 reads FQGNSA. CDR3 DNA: TGTGCCAGCAGCTTACTCGGGGGGAAGAACACTGAAGCTTTCTTT. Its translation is CASSLLGGKNTEAFF.

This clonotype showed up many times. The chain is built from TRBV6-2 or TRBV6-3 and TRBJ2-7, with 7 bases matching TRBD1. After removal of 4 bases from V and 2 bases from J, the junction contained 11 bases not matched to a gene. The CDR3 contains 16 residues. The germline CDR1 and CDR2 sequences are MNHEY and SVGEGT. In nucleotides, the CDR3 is TGTGCCAGCAGTTCCCTGACAGGGATGGGGGCCTACGAGCAGTACTTC. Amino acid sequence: CASSSLTGMGAYEQYF.

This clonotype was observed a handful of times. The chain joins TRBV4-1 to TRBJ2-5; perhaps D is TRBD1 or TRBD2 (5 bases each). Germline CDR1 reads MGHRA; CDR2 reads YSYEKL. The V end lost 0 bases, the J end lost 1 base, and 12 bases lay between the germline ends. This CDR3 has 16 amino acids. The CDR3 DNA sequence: TGCGCCAGCAGCCAAGAAACCGGGACCGTCCAAGAGACCCAGTACTTC. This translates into CASSQETGTVQETQYF.

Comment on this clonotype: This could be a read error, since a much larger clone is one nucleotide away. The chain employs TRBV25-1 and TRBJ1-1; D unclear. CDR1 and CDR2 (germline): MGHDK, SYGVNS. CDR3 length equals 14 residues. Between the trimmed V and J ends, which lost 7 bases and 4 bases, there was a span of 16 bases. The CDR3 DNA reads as TGTGCCAGCAAAGGTGGTGGGATAGCCACTGAAGCTTTCTTT. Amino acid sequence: CASKGGGIATEAFF.

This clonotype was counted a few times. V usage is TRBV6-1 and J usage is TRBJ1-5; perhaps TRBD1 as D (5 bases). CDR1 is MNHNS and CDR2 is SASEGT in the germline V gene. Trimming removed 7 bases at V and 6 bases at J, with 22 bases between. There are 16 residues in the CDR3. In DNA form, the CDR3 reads TGTGCCAGCACCTCAGGGAAGGGAGGGAGGGGTCAGCCCCAGCATTTT. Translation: CASTSGKGGRGQPQHF.

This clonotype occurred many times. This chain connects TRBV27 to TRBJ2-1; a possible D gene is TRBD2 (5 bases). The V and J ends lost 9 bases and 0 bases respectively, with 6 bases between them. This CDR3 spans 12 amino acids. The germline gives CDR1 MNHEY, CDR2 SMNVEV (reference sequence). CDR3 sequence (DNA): TGTGCCAGTCGGGGCTCCTACAATGAGCAGTTCTTC. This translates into CASRGSYNEQFF.

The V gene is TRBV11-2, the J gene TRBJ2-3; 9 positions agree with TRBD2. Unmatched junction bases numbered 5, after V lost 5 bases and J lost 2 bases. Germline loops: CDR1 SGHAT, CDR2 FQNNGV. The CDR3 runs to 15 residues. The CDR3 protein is CASSLRLADTDTQYF. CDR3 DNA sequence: TGTGCCAGCAGCCTCAGACTAGCGGACACAGATACGCAGTATTTT. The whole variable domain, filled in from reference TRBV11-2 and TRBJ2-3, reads EAGVAQSPRYKIIEKRQSVAFWCNPISGHATLYWYQQILGQGPKLLIQFQNNGVVDDSQLPKDRFSAERLKGVDSTLKIQPAKLEDSAVYLCASSLRLADTDTQYFGPGTRLTVL.

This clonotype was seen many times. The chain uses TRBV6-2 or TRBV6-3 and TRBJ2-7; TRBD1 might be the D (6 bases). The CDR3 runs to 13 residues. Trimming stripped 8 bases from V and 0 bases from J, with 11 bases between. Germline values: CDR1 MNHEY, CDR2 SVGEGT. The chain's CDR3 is CASRTATSYEQYF. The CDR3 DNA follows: TGTGCCAGCCGGACAGCCACCTCCTACGAGCAGTACTTC.

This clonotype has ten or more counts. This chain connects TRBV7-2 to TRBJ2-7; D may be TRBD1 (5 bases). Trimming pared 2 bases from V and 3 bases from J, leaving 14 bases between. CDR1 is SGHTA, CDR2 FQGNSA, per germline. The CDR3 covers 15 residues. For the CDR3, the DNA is TGTGCCAGCAGCTTATTGCAGGGTGTGATCTACGAGCAGTACTTC. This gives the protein CASSLLQGVIYEQYF.

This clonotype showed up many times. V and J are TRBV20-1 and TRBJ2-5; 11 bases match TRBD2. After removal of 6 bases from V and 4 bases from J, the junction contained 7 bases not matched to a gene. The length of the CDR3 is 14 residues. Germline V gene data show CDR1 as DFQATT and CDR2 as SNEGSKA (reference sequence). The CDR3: CSARTSGSPETQYF. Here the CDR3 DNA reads TGCAGTGCGAGGACTAGCGGGTCGCCAGAGACCCAGTACTTC.

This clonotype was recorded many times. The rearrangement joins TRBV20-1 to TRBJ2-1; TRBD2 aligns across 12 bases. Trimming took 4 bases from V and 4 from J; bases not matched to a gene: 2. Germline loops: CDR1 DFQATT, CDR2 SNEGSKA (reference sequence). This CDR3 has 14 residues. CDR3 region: CSAIGLAGYNEQFF. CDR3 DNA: TGCAGTGCTATAGGACTAGCGGGATACAATGAGCAGTTCTTC.

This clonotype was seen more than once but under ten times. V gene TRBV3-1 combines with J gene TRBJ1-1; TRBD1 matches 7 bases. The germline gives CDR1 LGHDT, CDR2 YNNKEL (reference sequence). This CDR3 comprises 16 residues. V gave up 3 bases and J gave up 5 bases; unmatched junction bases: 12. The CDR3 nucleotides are TGTGCCAGCAGCCAGGACCGGATAGGGGGCCGAACTGAAGCTTTCTTT. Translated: CASSQDRIGGRTEAFF.

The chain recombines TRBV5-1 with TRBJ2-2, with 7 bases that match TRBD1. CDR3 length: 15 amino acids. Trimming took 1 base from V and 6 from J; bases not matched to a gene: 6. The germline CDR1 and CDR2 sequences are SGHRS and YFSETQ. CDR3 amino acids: CASSLMAGGPGELFF. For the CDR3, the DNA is TGCGCCAGCAGCTTGATGGCAGGGGGTCCCGGGGAGCTGTTTTTT.

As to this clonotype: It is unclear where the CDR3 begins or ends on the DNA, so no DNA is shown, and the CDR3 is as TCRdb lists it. The CDR3 sequence: CSAAGTQETQYFGPGTGELFF. The chain recombines TRBV20-1 with TRBJ2-2; the table assigns TRBD1, which was not confirmed against the DNA. CDR1 and CDR2 (germline): DFQATT, SNEGSKA (reference sequence). The length of the CDR3 is 21 amino acids, counting both ends.

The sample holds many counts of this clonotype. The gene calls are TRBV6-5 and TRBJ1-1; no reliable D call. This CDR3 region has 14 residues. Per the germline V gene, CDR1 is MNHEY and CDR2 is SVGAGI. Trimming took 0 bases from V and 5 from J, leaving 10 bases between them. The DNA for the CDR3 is TGTGCCAGCAGTTACTCGGTAGGTCGGACTGAAGCTTTCTTT. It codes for CASSYSVGRTEAFF.

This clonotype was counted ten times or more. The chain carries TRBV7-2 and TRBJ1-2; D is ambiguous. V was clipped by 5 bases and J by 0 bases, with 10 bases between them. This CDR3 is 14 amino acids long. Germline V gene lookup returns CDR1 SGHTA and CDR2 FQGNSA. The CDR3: CASSHTTANYGYTF. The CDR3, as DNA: TGTGCCAGCAGCCATACCACAGCTAACTATGGCTACACCTTC.

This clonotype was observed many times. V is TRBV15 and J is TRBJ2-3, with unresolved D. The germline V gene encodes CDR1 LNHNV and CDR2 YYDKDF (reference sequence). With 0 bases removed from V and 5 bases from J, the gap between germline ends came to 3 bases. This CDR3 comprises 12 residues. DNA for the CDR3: TGTGCCACCAGCAGAGAAGGAGATACGCAGTATTTT. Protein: CATSREGDTQYF.

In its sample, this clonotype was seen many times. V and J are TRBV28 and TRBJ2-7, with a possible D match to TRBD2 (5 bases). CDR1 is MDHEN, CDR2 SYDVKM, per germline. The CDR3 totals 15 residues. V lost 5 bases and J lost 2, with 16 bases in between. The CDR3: CASSMPSGGAYEQYF. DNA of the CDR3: TGTGCCAGCAGTATGCCCAGCGGTGGAGCCTACGAGCAGTACTTC.

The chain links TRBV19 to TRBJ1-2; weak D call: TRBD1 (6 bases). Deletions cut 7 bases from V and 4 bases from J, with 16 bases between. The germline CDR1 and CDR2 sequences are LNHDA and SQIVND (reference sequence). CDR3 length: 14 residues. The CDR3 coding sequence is TGTGCCAGTACCGAACGGAGACAGGCCTATGGCTACACCTTC. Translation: CASTERRQAYGYTF.

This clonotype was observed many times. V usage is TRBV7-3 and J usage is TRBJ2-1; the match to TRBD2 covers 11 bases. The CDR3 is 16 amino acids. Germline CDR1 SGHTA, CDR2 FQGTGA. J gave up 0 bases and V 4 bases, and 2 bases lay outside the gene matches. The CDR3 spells CASSSGTSGSYNEQFF. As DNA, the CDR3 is TGTGCCAGCAGCTCGGGGACTAGCGGCTCCTACAATGAGCAGTTCTTC.

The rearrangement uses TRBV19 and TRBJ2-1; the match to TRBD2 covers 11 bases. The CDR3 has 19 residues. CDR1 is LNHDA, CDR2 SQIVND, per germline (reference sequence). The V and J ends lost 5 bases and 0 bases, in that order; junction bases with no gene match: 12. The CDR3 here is CASSFSPGLADSSYNEQFF. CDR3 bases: TGTGCCAGTAGTTTCTCACCGGGACTAGCGGACAGCTCCTACAATGAGCAGTTCTTC.

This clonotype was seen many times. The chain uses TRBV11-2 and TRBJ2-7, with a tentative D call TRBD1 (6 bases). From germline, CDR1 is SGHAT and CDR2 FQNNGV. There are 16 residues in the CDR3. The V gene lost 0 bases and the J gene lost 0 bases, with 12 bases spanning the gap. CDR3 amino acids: CASSLDGQTSSYEQYF. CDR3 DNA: TGTGCCAGCAGCTTAGATGGACAGACGAGCTCCTACGAGCAGTACTTC.

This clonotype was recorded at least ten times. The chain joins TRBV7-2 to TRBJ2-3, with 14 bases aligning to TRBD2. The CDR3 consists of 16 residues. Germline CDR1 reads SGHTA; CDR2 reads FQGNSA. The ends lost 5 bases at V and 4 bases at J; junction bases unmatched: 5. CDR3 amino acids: CASSPRLAGGADTQYF. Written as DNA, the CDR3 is TGTGCCAGCAGCCCCCGACTAGCGGGGGGGGCAGATACGCAGTATTTT. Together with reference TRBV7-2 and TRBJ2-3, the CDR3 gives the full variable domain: GAGVSQSPSNKVTEKGKDVELRCDPISGHTALYWYRQSLGQGLEFLIYFQGNSAPDKSGLPSDRFSAERTGGSVSTLTIQRTQQEDSAVYLCASSPRLAGGADTQYFGPGTRLTVL.

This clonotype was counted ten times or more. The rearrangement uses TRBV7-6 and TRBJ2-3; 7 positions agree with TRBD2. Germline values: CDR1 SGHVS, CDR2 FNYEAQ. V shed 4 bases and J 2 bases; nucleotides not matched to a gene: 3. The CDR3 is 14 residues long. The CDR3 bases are TGTGCCAGCAGCTGGGACTACCACACAGATACGCAGTATTTT. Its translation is CASSWDYHTDTQYF. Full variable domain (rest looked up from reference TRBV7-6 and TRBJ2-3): GAGVSQSPRYKVTKRGQDVALRCDPISGHVSLYWYRQALGQGPEFLTYFNYEAQQDKSGLPNDRFSAERPEGSISTLTIQRTEQRDSAMYRCASSWDYHTDTQYFGPGTRLTVL.